The rows below give T cell receptor beta chains drawn from one sample of a study of blood T cell repertoires in COVID-19. The protocol was immunoSEQ multiplex PCR, while the TCRdb copy is restricted to in-frame clones and leaves out a portion. The table lists 140,000 to 150,000 clones, about 90% of them singletons, with around 38% in the top ten. Sample: peripheral blood. These receptors were taken from a man aged 45 to 65 who had recovered from COVID-19. Both conserved end residues are part of each CDR3. The D gene is left open where the match is weak. Size tells how often a clone was seen (once, few, many) or the class of an expanded clone, and some rows leave it out.

v_call,j_call,clone_size,d_call,cdr3_aa,cdr3_nt
TRBV4-1,TRBJ2-3,NA,TRBD2,CASSQDRASGATDTQYF,TGCGCCAGCAGCCAAGATCGGGCTAGCGGGGCGACAGATACGCAGTATTTT
TRBV13,TRBJ2-3,NA,TRBD2,CASSPGLAADTQYF,TGTGCCAGCAGCCCCGGACTAGCCGCAGATACGCAGTATTTT
TRBV7-9,TRBJ1-5,NA,TRBD1,CASSPSRTGGEFVQPQHF,TGTGCCAGCAGCCCGTCCCGGACAGGGGGCGAATTCGTTCAGCCCCAGCATTTT
TRBV5-1,TRBJ2-1,NA,TRBD1,CASSIRQGNYNEQFF,TGCGCCAGCAGCATCCGACAGGGAAACTACAATGAGCAGTTCTTC
TRBV19,TRBJ2-7,NA,NA,CASRQEGRIPYEQYF,TGTGCCAGCCGACAGGAAGGTCGAATACCCTACGAGCAGTACTTC
TRBV27,TRBJ1-1,NA,TRBD1,CASTLNGRVTGEGTEAFF,TGTGCCAGCACCCTCAACGGTCGGGTTACAGGGGAAGGCACTGAAGCTTTCTTT
TRBV19,TRBJ2-1,NA,TRBD2,CASSIGQLAGVGNEQFF,TGTGCCAGTAGTATAGGACAACTAGCGGGGGTGGGCAATGAGCAGTTCTTC
TRBV28,TRBJ2-5,NA,TRBD1,CASSSLGGDGETQYF,TGTGCCAGCAGTTCGTTAGGGGGCGATGGGGAGACCCAGTACTTC
TRBV27,TRBJ1-5,NA,NA,CASSKWFRGTQPQHF,TGTGCCAGCAGTAAATGGTTCAGGGGAACTCAGCCCCAGCATTTT
TRBV3-1/TRBV3-2,TRBJ2-7,NA,TRBD1,CASSLGTVYEQYF,TGTGCCAGCAGCCTCGGGACAGTATACGAGCAGTACTTC
TRBV10-3,TRBJ2-7,once,TRBD2,CAISETSAGSYEQYF,TGTGCCATCAGTGAAACTAGCGCGGGGTCCTACGAGCAGTACTTC
TRBV6-6,TRBJ1-2,once,NA,CASSPSGYYTF,TGTGCCAGCAGCCCCTCGGGGTATTACACCTTC
TRBV3-1/TRBV3-2,TRBJ1-1,NA,TRBD1,CASRRDQGAEAFF,TGTGCCAGCAGGAGGGATCAGGGGGCTGAAGCTTTCTTT
TRBV4-1,TRBJ1-3,NA,TRBD1,CASCPAATGGSGNTIYF,TGCGCCAGCTGCCCCGCCGCGACAGGGGGATCCGGAAACACCATATATTTT
TRBV6-2/TRBV6-3,TRBJ2-1,NA,TRBD2,CASSYAGGGNEQFF,TGTGCCAGCAGTTATGCGGGGGGAGGCAATGAGCAGTTCTTC
TRBV18,TRBJ1-3,NA,NA,CASSHGGQSSGNTIYF,TGTGCCAGCTCGCACGGGGGGCAGAGCTCTGGAAACACCATATATTTT
TRBV5-8,TRBJ1-2,NA,TRBD1,CASSLGGTGSGYGYTF,TGTGCCAGCAGCTTGGGAGGGACAGGGAGCGGCTATGGCTACACCTTC
TRBV7-2,TRBJ1-1,NA,TRBD1,CASSLRTGGAFF,TGTGCCAGCAGCTTACGGACAGGGGGAGCTTTCTTT
TRBV19,TRBJ2-5,NA,NA,CASSRSRSVETQYF,TGTGCCAGTAGTAGGTCTAGGTCGGTAGAGACCCAGTACTTC
TRBV6-5,TRBJ1-6,NA,NA,CASSYSIAGNSPLHF,TGTGCCAGCAGTTACTCGATAGCCGGTAATTCACCCCTCCACTTT